The present entry profiles one T cell receptor (beta chain) with its context. Given a much more abundant clone one base away, this may be a read error. The time point is: newly diagnosed GD, antithyroid drugs for less than 3 months. TCR sequences were obtained from RNA taken from PBMCs. The entry originates in a study of regulatory T cells in long-lasting Graves disease. The CDR3 totals 13 residues. Trimming shortened V by 8 bases and J by 5 bases, and 15 bases separated the two germline ends. Germline CDR1 and CDR2: ENHRY and SYGVKD. With iRepertoire HTBI primers and Arm-PCR of CDR3 regions, TCR beta libraries were built. Each CDR3 protein gets one entry after TCRdb re-called the multiplex PCR reads with MiXCR. The table shows roughly 500,000 distinct CDR3 sequences, with roughly 13% occurring only once. These same records also appear under a second study, on T cells in Graves' hyperthyroidism and ophthalmopathy.

The chain joins TRBV10-3 to TRBJ1-2; possible D gene TRBD1, 6 bases. The sequenced sample was peripheral blood mononuclear cells (PBMCs), obtained at new diagnosis, from a patient treated with antithyroid drugs. This receptor was obtained from a man younger than 40 with Graves disease. The CDR3 nucleotides read TGTGCCATCGGTTTTGGACAGACTTATGGCTACACCTTC. It translates to CAIGFGQTYGYTF.